The clone carrying this TCR beta chain was counted once. Source study methods: Amplification of reference gene primers was used by the study to estimate nucleated cell counts. Assay used: immunoSEQ multiplex PCR; TCRdb lists only in-frame clones, some missing. The DNA was the basis for D and trimming; V, J and clone size are from that table. This sample has almost 20,000 clones, with roughly 93% found just once. This sample is part of a study of blood T cell repertoires in COVID-19. Study information: Samples of COVID-19 (acute and convalescent) were obtained from the United States, Italy and Spain. The cDNA or gDNA used as material had been derived from T cells, B-cell-depleted T cells, or PBMCs.

Sequenced: peripheral blood. The source of this sequence is a woman aged 45 to 65 with active COVID-19.

The CDR3: CASSQNPGGSTEAFF. The CDR3 bases are TGCGCCAGCAGCCAAAACCCCGGGGGGAGCACTGAAGCTTTCTTT. The chain has TRBV4-1 and TRBJ1-1; a weak D match, TRBD1 (5 bases). Looked up from germline, CDR1 is MGHRA and CDR2 is YSYEKL. Trimming took 2 bases from V and 4 from J, leaving 14 bases between them. The CDR3 consists of 15 residues.